One and the same sample provided the 29 T cell receptor beta chains below, sequenced in a study of T-cell reconstitution after alpha-beta-depleted transplantation in children. A TCRbeta library incorporating unique molecular identifiers was prepared. TCRdb re-called the PCR reads with MiXCR, one entry per CDR3 protein. This sample yields about a million distinct CDR3 sequences, of which about 26% are seen a single time; roughly 28% belongs to the top ten. The source material was PBMCs, mostly from graft donor cells, sampled 360 days after TCRalphabeta/CD19-depleted stem cell transplant. The source of these receptors is a boy less than two years old who had a stem cell transplant for SCID, so the T cells may come from the graft donor.

The chain links TRBV12-3 or TRBV12-4 to TRBJ2-3; 10 positions agree with TRBD2. Losses at the gene ends were 6 bases for V and 14 bases for J; bases not matched to a gene: 11. The CDR3 extends over 13 amino acids. The CDR3 sequence is CASSQLQVAGGYF. CDR3 DNA: TGTGCCAGCAGCCAACTCCAGGTAGCGGGGGGGTATTTT.

This chain uses TRBV27 with TRBJ2-3; D is uncertain. Per the germline V gene, CDR1 is MNHEY and CDR2 is SMNVEV (reference sequence). The CDR3 has 14 residues. Trimming took off 8 bases at V and 0 bases at J, with 12 bases between the two ends. Written as DNA, the CDR3 is TGTGCCAGCGGCTACTTCCCTAGCACAGATACGCAGTATTTT. It is translated as CASGYFPSTDTQYF.

In this sample, this clonotype turned up a few times. The chain's CDR3 is CASSIRQGTQETQYF. CDR3 DNA: TGTGCCAGCAGCATACGACAGGGGACACAAGAGACCCAGTACTTC. V and J are TRBV3-1 and TRBJ2-5; 8 bases map to TRBD1. The ends lost 5 bases at V and 2 bases at J; junction bases unmatched: 7. This CDR3 has 15 amino acids. Per germline, CDR1 LGHDT and CDR2 YNNKEL (reference sequence).

In this sample, this clonotype turned up a few times. The chain carries TRBV27 and TRBJ2-1; possibly TRBD2 for D (6 bases). V gave up 4 bases and J gave up 0 bases, with 10 bases separating them. Germline V gene lookup returns CDR1 MNHEY and CDR2 SMNVEV (reference sequence). CDR3 length: 15 amino acids. Written as DNA, the CDR3 is TGTGCCAGCAGTTCAGGACTACTCTCCTACAATGAGCAGTTCTTC. It specifies CASSSGLLSYNEQFF.

This chain links TRBV5-5 with TRBJ1-5; 11 nucleotides align to TRBD1. The CDR3 covers 17 residues. Trimming removed 0 bases from V and 9 bases from J; junction bases left unmatched: 11. CDR1 is SGHKS, CDR2 YYEKEE, per germline (reference sequence). CDR3 region: CASSLVPLGQGARPQHF. The CDR3 DNA reads TGTGCCAGCAGCTTGGTCCCGTTAGGACAGGGGGCACGGCCCCAGCATTTT.

The table lists this clonotype with a few counts. The V call is TRBV7-9, the J call TRBJ1-2, with D perhaps matching TRBD1 (5 bases). CDR1 and CDR2 (germline): SEHNR, FQNEAQ (reference sequence). This CDR3 has 17 amino acids. The V end lost 6 bases, the J end lost 2 bases, and 22 bases lay between the germline ends. CDR3 amino acids: CASSFTRGQGPNYGYTF. DNA of the CDR3: TGTGCCAGCAGTTTCACACGTGGGCAGGGTCCGAACTATGGCTACACCTTC.

CDR3 bases: TGTGCCAGCAGGTTGGACAGTACACAAGAGACCCAGTACTTC. Amino acids: CASRLDSTQETQYF. V is TRBV7-9 and J is TRBJ2-5; possible D gene TRBD1, 6 bases. This CDR3 is 14 amino acids long. Germline V gene lookup returns CDR1 SEHNR and CDR2 FQNEAQ (reference sequence). V was shortened by 6 bases and J by 2 bases, with 13 bases between the two germline ends.

J is TRBJ2-2 and V is TRBV5-5; D is possibly TRBD1 (5 bases). The CDR3 length is 17 residues. Germline V lookup: CDR1 SGHKS, CDR2 YYEKEE (reference sequence). The V end lost 1 base, the J end lost 5 bases, and 18 bases lay between the germline ends. This CDR3 reads CASSLFRWQGTTGELFF. The CDR3 DNA follows: TGTGCCAGCAGCTTGTTCCGTTGGCAGGGTACAACCGGGGAGCTGTTTTTT.

V and J are TRBV4-1 and TRBJ1-3; 7 bases are a match to TRBD1. The CDR3 covers 17 residues. V lost 0 bases, J lost 8 bases, and 13 bases stayed unmatched. Germline V gene sequence: CDR1 MGHRA, CDR2 YSYEKL. The CDR3 reads CASSQDPQPGGPDTIYF. The CDR3 DNA reads TGCGCCAGCAGCCAAGATCCCCAGCCAGGGGGACCGGACACCATATATTTT.

The chain joins TRBV20-1 to TRBJ2-2; 12 bases agree with TRBD1. V dropped 3 bases and J dropped 3; count of bases not matched to a gene: 14. The CDR3 runs 19 residues. From germline, CDR1 is DFQATT and CDR2 SNEGSKA (reference sequence). DNA of the CDR3: TGCAGTGCTAGGGGGGACAGGGGGCCAGCAAAGGCGGACACCGGGGAGCTGTTTTTT. Its protein product is CSARGDRGPAKADTGELFF.

The chain is built from TRBV5-1 and TRBJ2-2, with TRBD2 identical over 7 bases. The CDR3 has 16 amino acids. V lost 5 bases and J lost 1; bases outside the gene matches: 8. Germline values: CDR1 SGHRS, CDR2 YFSETQ. The CDR3 reads CASSSTGGMNTGELFF. DNA of the CDR3: TGCGCCAGCAGTTCAACGGGGGGAATGAACACCGGGGAGCTGTTTTTT.

This chain connects TRBV4-1 to TRBJ2-1; 8 bases match TRBD1. The trim removed 2 bases at V and 0 bases at J, leaving 9 bases unmatched. Germline V gene data show CDR1 as MGHRA and CDR2 as YSYEKL. The CDR3 extends over 18 amino acids. The CDR3 loop reads CASSQRGPGTGSYNEQFF. The CDR3 nucleotides read TGCGCCAGCAGCCAAAGGGGCCCTGGGACAGGCTCCTACAATGAGCAGTTCTTC.

J is TRBJ2-7 and V is TRBV12-3 or TRBV12-4; D may be TRBD1 (5 bases). Trimming stripped 4 bases from V and 8 bases from J, with 9 bases between. This CDR3 contains 11 residues. The DNA of the CDR3 is TGTGCCAGCAGTTCTCTGGGGCAGCAGTACTTC. It translates to CASSSLGQQYF.

The genes are TRBV7-9 and TRBJ1-4, with D perhaps TRBD1 (5 bases). Germline-derived CDR1 and CDR2 are SEHNR and FQNEAQ (reference sequence). This CDR3 spans 15 amino acids. Trimming took off 4 bases at V and 1 base at J, with 10 bases between the two ends. The CDR3 region has the DNA TGTGCCAGCAGCTACGGGGCGGTAACTAATGAAAAACTGTTTTTT. This codes for CASSYGAVTNEKLFF.

This chain uses TRBV10-3 with TRBJ2-5; D may be TRBD2 (6 bases). The germline CDR1 and CDR2 sequences are ENHRY and SYGVKD. Trimming took 10 bases from V and 0 from J, leaving 21 bases between them. The CDR3 loop spans 16 amino acids. DNA for the CDR3: TGTGCCACCGACCTTAATGGGGGGATCGACCAAGAGACCCAGTACTTC. It specifies CATDLNGGIDQETQYF.

This sequence joins TRBV4-2 and TRBJ1-4, with TRBD1 matching over 7 bases. The germline V gene has CDR1 LGHNA and CDR2 YNFKEQ. This CDR3 region has 15 residues. V was clipped by 0 bases and J by 8 bases; unmatched bases: 6. Here the CDR3 reads CASSQDEGADEKLFF. The CDR3 DNA sequence: TGTGCCAGCAGCCAAGATGAGGGGGCGGACGAAAAACTGTTTTTT.

This clonotype has a handful of counts. The CDR3 bases are TGCGCCAGCAGCCAAGTTATAGGGTACACTGAAGCTTTCTTT. Translating gives CASSQVIGYTEAFF. V is TRBV4-1 and J is TRBJ1-1; D is undetermined. The CDR3 runs to 14 residues. The germline CDR1 and CDR2 sequences are MGHRA and YSYEKL. Trimming pared 1 base from V and 3 bases from J, leaving 9 bases between.

This clonotype showed up just a few times. The J gene is TRBJ2-1, the V gene TRBV12-3 or TRBV12-4; maybe TRBD1 (6 bases). The CDR3 extends over 14 amino acids. Trimming removed 6 bases at V and 6 bases at J, with 15 bases between. The CDR3 DNA is TGTGCCAGCAGACTTACACGGGACACCAATGAGCAGTTCTTC. Its translation is CASRLTRDTNEQFF.

The rearrangement joins TRBV4-2 to TRBJ1-2; D may be TRBD1 (6 bases). The CDR3 length is 15 residues. The germline CDR1 and CDR2 sequences are LGHNA and YNFKEQ. V dropped 0 bases and J dropped 8 bases, with 16 bases sitting between them. This chain's CDR3 is CASSQDQGSGGGYTF. The CDR3 nucleotides are TGTGCCAGCAGCCAAGATCAGGGTTCGGGGGGCGGCTACACCTTC.

This clonotype showed up just a few times. The chain joins TRBV30 to TRBJ2-1, with no clear D. Per germline, CDR1 GTSNPN and CDR2 SVGIG (reference sequence). This CDR3 contains 15 residues. V was pared by 0 bases and J by 5 bases, with 14 bases between. CDR3 sequence (DNA): TGTGCCTGGAGTGTACTTCTTAGGGCCCACAATGAGCAGTTCTTC. Translation gives CAWSVLLRAHNEQFF.

Comments on this clonotype: Germline is not matched at one junction end, which may reflect a read error. The V and J genes are TRBV2 and TRBJ2-5; D gene uncertain. The CDR3 sequence is 13 residues long. CDR1 and CDR2 (germline): SNHLY, FYNNEI. The CDR3 sequence: CASSAEGQGTQYF. The CDR3, as DNA: TGTGCCAGCAGTGCGGAAGGGCAAGGGACCCAGTACTTC. Using reference TRBV2 and TRBJ2-5 for the parts outside the CDR3, the full variable domain is EPEVTQTPSHQVTQMGQEVILRCVPISNHLYFYWYRQILGQKVEFLVSFYNNEISEKSEIFDDQFSVERPDGSNFTLKIRSTKLEDSAMYFCASSAEGQGTQYFGPGTRLLVL.

This clonotype was observed a handful of times. The CDR3 DNA reads as TGTGCCAGCAGTTACTCGGCCGGCACTGAAGCTTTCTTT. Translated: CASSYSAGTEAFF. The rearrangement joins TRBV6-5 to TRBJ1-1, with D unclear. The V and J ends lost 0 bases and 4 bases respectively, with 6 bases between them. The CDR3 is made up of 13 amino acids. Germline V gives CDR1 MNHEY, CDR2 SVGAGI.

This clonotype came up a few times. The rearrangement links TRBV4-1 to TRBJ1-4; D call uncertain. Trimming took off 0 bases at V and 6 bases at J, with 11 bases between the two ends. In germline, CDR1 is MGHRA, CDR2 YSYEKL. The CDR3 totals 15 residues. The CDR3 DNA reads TGCGCCAGCAGCCAAGAGCAGCGAGACCATGAAAAACTGTTTTTT. Translated, it gives CASSQEQRDHEKLFF.

The genes are TRBV12-3 or TRBV12-4 and TRBJ2-5; 12 bases match TRBD2. Trimming removed 7 bases from V and 1 base from J; junction bases left unmatched: 7. CDR3 size: 16 residues. CDR3 coding DNA: TGTGCCAGCACCCGACTAGCGGGGGCCCTCCAAGAGACCCAGTACTTC. Its protein is CASTRLAGALQETQYF.

This clonotype has more than one count but fewer than ten. The CDR3 region has the DNA TGCGCCAGCAGCAAAGGGAACCTTTACGAGCAGTACTTC. This encodes CASSKGNLYEQYF. The chain uses TRBV5-1 and TRBJ2-7; D gene uncertain. This CDR3 is built from 13 residues. V was shortened by 4 bases and J by 4 bases, with 12 bases between the two germline ends. Germline CDR1 and CDR2: SGHRS and YFSETQ.

This clonotype was seen more than once but under ten times. CDR3 in amino acids: CASSPEVPRGTGELFF. The DNA for the CDR3 is TGTGCCAGCTCACCAGAAGTCCCGCGGGGCACCGGGGAGCTGTTTTTT. This rearrangement joins TRBV18 to TRBJ2-2; TRBD2 is a possible D gene (6 bases). The CDR3 spans 16 residues. The V gene's germline CDR1 is KGHSH and CDR2 LQKENI. V was clipped by 2 bases and J by 4 bases, with 14 bases between them.

The J gene is TRBJ1-4, the V gene TRBV20-1; D might be TRBD1 (5 bases). The germline CDR1 and CDR2 sequences are DFQATT and SNEGSKA (reference sequence). The CDR3 runs to 16 residues. V was trimmed by 3 bases and J by 5 bases, leaving 19 bases between them. CDR3 residues: CSASFYEGWGNEKLFF. Written as DNA, the CDR3 is TGCAGTGCTAGTTTCTACGAGGGATGGGGCAATGAAAAACTGTTTTTT.

V gene TRBV4-3 combines with J gene TRBJ1-1; D uncertain. The CDR3 sequence is 16 residues long. From germline, CDR1 is LGHNA and CDR2 YSLEER. Trimming pared 0 bases from V and 6 bases from J, leaving 17 bases between. The CDR3 sequence is CASSQDHGLLAAEAFF. In nucleotides, the CDR3 is TGCGCCAGCAGCCAAGATCATGGCCTACTCGCCGCTGAAGCTTTCTTT.

The chain recombines TRBV9 with TRBJ1-2; TRBD1 agrees at 7 bases. In germline, CDR1 is SGDLS, CDR2 YYNGEE. CDR3 length equals 14 residues. Unmatched junction bases numbered 2, after V lost 0 bases and J lost 3 bases. CDR3 nucleotide sequence: TGTGCCAGCAGCGTAGGAGGGGGCGACTATGGCTACACCTTC. Translating it yields CASSVGGGDYGYTF.